This T cell receptor (beta chain) was profiled in a study of tumor-infiltrating lymphocytes in oesophageal squamous cell carcinoma. Only a few counts were recorded for this clonotype. TCRdb re-called the PCR reads through MiXCR, storing one row per CDR3 protein. The sample has around 19,000 distinct CDR3 sequences; 40% to 55% are singletons. Germline CDR1 is SGHTA and CDR2 is FQGNSA. CDR3 length: 13 amino acids. V lost 4 bases and J 7 bases, leaving 11 bases between the germline ends. V gene TRBV7-2 combines with J gene TRBJ2-1, with a tentative D call TRBD1 (6 bases). Sample: normal esophageal tissue next to the tumor. The sequence was collected from a female donor with esophageal squamous cell carcinoma. The DNA for the CDR3 is TGTGCCAGCAGCTCTAGGGGGATAAATGAGCAGTTCTTC. This codes for CASSSRGINEQFF.